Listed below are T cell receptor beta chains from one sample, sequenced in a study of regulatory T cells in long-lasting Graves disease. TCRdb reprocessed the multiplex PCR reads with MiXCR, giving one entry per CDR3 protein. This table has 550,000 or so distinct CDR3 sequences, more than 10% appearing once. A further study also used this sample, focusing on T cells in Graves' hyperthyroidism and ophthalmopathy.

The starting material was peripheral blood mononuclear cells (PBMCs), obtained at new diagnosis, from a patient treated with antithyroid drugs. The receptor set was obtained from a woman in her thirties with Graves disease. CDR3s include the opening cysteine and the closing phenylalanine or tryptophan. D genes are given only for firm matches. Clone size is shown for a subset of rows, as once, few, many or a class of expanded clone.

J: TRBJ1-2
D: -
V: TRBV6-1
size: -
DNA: TGTGCCAGCAGGAGGTGGACTTCCAACTATGGCTACACCTTC
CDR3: CASRRWTSNYGYTF

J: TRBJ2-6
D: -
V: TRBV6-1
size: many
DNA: TGTGCCAGCCTTTCGGTAGTCAGAACCTCTGGGGCCAACGTCCTGACTTTC
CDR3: CASLSVVRTSGANVLTF

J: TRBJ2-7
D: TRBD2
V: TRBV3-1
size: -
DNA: TGTGCCAGCAGCCAAGATCCAGCGGGAGACTACGAGCAGTACTTC
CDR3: CASSQDPAGDYEQYF

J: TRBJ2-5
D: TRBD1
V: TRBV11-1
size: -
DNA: TGTGCCAGCAGCTTAGCGGACTTAGGACAGGGCCAAGAGACCCAGTACTTC
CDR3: CASSLADLGQGQETQYF

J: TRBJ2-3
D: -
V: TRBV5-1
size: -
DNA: TGCGCCAGCAGGGACCTCGGCACAGATACGCAGTATTTT
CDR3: CASRDLGTDTQYF

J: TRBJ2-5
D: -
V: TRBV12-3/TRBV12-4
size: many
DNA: TGTGCCAGCAGTCCCCGTAAGGGGTCTTATTGGACCCAGTACTTC
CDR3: CASSPRKGSYWTQYF

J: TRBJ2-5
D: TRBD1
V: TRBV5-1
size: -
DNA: TGCGCCAGCAGCTACGGGACAGAACAAGAGACCCAGTACTTC
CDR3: CASSYGTEQETQYF

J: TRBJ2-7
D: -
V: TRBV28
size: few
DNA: TGTGCCAGCAGTTTCAGAGGGCCCCCCTACGAGCAGTACTTC
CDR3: CASSFRGPPYEQYF

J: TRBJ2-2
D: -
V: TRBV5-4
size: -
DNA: TGTGCCAGCAGCTTGGGCGGGGAGACCGGGGAGCTGTTTTTT
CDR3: CASSLGGETGELFF

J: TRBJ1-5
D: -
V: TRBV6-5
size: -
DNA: TGTGCCAGCAGTTACAAGGAAAATCAGCCCCAGCATTTT
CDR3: CASSYKENQPQHF

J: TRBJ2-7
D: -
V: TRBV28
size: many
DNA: TGTGCCAGCAGTTTTCACAATTACGAGCAGTACTTC
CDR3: CASSFHNYEQYF

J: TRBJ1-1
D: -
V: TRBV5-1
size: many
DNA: TGCGCCAGCAGCTTGCCTGGGGGTGGGACTGAAGCTTTCTTT
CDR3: CASSLPGGGTEAFF

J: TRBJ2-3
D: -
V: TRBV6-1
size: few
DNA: TGTGCCAGCAGTGGGGGGGATAGGGGTACAGATACGCAGTATTTT
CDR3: CASSGGDRGTDTQYF

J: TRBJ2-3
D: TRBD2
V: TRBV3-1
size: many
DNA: TGTGCCAGCACCCTAGCGGGAGTAGATACGCAGTATTTT
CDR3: CASTLAGVDTQYF

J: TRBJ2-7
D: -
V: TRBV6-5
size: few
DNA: TGTGCCAGCAGTTACGAGGGGTTAACCTCCTACGAGCAGTACTTC
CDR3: CASSYEGLTSYEQYF

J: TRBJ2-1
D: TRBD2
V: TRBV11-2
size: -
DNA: TGTGCCAGCAGCTTATACACCCAGGCGGTGGTGGGAGGGCCCTATGAGCAGTTCTTC
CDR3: CASSLYTQAVVGGPYEQFF

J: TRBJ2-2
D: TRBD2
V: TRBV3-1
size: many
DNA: TGTGCCAGCAGCCAGCACCGAAGCGGGAGGGCCAACACCGGGGAGCTGTTTTTT
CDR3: CASSQHRSGRANTGELFF

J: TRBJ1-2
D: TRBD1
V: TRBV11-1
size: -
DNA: TGTGCCAGCAGCTTGCAACCGGGACAGGGGGAGTATGGCTACACCTTC
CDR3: CASSLQPGQGEYGYTF

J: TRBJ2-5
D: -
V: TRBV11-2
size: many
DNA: TGTGCCAGCAGCCCCACCGCAGGGGGGGAGACCCAGTACTTC
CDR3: CASSPTAGGETQYF

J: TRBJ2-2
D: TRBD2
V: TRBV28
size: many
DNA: TGTGCCAGCAGCTCTGGACTAGCGGGAGAGGCCGTCACCGGGGAGCTGTTTTTT
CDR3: CASSSGLAGEAVTGELFF

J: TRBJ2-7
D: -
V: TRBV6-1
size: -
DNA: TGTGCCAGCCGAACCGGGGGAGCACGTGAGCAGTACTTC
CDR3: CASRTGGAREQYF

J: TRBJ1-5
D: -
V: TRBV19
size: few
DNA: TGTGCCAGTAGTATGTCCAGGGTGGGTGGCAATCAGCCCCAGCATTTT
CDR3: CASSMSRVGGNQPQHF

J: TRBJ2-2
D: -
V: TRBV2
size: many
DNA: TGTGCCAGCAGTCATGAAGGGGGGATGAACACCGGGGAGCTGTTTTTT
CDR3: CASSHEGGMNTGELFF

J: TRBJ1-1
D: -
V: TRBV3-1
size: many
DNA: TGTGCCAGCAGCCGGGGATCCTCCCACACTGAAGCTTTCTTT
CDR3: CASSRGSSHTEAFF

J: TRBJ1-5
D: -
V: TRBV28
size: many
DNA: TGTGCCAGCAGTTTATTCTTCGGACGGCCCCAGCATTTT
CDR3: CASSLFFGRPQHF

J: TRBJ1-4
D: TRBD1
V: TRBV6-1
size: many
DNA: TGTGCCAGCAGTCCGGGACAGGGGATTAGGGGGTCTAATGAAAAACTGTTTTTT
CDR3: CASSPGQGIRGSNEKLFF

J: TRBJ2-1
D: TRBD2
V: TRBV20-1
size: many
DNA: TGCAGTGCTAGAGATGGGGGGGACCCGGCGAATGAGCAGTTCTTC
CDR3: CSARDGGDPANEQFF

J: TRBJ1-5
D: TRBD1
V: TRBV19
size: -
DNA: TGTGCCAGTAGTGCAGGGGGAGGTCAGCCCCAGCATTTT
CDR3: CASSAGGGQPQHF

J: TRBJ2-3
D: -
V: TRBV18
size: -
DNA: TGTGCCAGCTCACGTAACAGTAACACAGATACGCAGTATTTT
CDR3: CASSRNSNTDTQYF

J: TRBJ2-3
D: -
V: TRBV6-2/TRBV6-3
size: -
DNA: TGTGCCAGCAGCAGAGACGCACCGAACACAGATACGCAGTATTTT
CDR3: CASSRDAPNTDTQYF

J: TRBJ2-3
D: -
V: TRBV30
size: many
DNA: TGTGCCTGCCTCGAGGCGGATACGCAGTATTTT
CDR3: CACLEADTQYF

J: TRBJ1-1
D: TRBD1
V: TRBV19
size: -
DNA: TGTGCCAGTAGTATAGGAACAGGGGGTTTGACTGAAGCTTTCTTT
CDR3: CASSIGTGGLTEAFF

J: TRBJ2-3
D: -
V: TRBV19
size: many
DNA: TGTGCCAGTAGTATAGAGCAGAGCACAGATACGCAGTATTTT
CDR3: CASSIEQSTDTQYF

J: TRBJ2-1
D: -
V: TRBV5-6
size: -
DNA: TGTGCCAGCAGCCTGGGTGTCGGGAGCACCTACAATGAGCAGTTCTTC
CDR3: CASSLGVGSTYNEQFF

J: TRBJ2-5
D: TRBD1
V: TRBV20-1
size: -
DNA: TGCAGTGCTAGAGTGTTTGCAGGGGGTTCGACCCAGTACTTC
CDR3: CSARVFAGGSTQYF

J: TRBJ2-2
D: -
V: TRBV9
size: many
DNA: TGTGCCAGCAGCGTCGATCGGGAAGACACCGGGGAGCTGTTTTTT
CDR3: CASSVDREDTGELFF

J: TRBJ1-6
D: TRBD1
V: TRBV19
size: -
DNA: TGTGCCAGCCGAGACAGGGCGGATTATAATTCACCCCTCCACTTT
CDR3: CASRDRADYNSPLHF

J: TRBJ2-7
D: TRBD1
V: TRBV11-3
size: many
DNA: TGTGCCAGCAAGGGACAGGGTAGGTACGAGCAGTACTTC
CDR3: CASKGQGRYEQYF

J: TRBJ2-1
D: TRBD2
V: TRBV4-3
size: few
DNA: TGCGCCAGCAGCCAAGTCCATTTAGCGGGAGGGATCGGTGAGCAGTTCTTC
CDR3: CASSQVHLAGGIGEQFF

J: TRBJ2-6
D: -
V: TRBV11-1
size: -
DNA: TGTGCCAGCAGCTTAGAGTCCGGGCCTGGGGCCAACGTCCTGACTTTC
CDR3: CASSLESGPGANVLTF

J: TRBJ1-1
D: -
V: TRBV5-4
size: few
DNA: TGTGCCAGCAGCTTAGACGCCCAAGGGACTGAAGCTTTCTTT
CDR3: CASSLDAQGTEAFF

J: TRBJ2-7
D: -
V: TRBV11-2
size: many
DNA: TGTGCCAGCAGCTTAGGTCAGAACGACGAGCAGTACTTC
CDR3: CASSLGQNDEQYF

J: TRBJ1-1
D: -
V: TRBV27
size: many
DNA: TGTGCCAGCAGTTTGGGAGGGGGGATGAACACTGAAGCTTTCTTT
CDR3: CASSLGGGMNTEAFF

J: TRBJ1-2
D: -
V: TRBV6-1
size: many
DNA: TGTGCCAGCAGTGAAGGCCAGGGGCCATATGGCTACACCTTC
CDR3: CASSEGQGPYGYTF

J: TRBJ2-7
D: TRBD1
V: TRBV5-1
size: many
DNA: TGCGCCAGCAGCTTGATACAGGGGGACAACGAGCAGTACTTC
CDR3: CASSLIQGDNEQYF

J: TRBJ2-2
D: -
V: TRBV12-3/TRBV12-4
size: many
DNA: TGTGCCAGCAGTGCGCCATACACCGGGGAGCTGTTTTTT
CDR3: CASSAPYTGELFF

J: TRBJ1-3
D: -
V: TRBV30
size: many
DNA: TGTGCCTGGAACCTACAGGTCTCTGGAAACACCATATATTTT
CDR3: CAWNLQVSGNTIYF

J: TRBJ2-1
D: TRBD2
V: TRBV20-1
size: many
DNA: TGCAGTGCCAAGACTAGCGGACACAATGAGCAGTTCTTC
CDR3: CSAKTSGHNEQFF

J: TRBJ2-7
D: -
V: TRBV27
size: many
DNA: TGTGCCAGCAGTTTAATAGGAGGCAGCCCAGTCCACGAGCAGTACTTC
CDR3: CASSLIGGSPVHEQYF

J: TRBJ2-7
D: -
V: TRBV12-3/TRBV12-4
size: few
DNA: TGTGCCAGCAGTTTATATCCGGGACGCCTGGCCGTACCCTACGAGCAGTGCTTC
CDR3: CASSLYPGRLAVPYEQCF

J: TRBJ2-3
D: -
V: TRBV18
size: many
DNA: TGTGCCAGCTCACCTCAGGACACCACAGATACGCAGTATTTT
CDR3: CASSPQDTTDTQYF

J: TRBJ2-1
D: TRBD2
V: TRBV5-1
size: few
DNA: TGCGCCAGCAGCCCGGCTGGACTAGGGGTTGAGCAGTTCTTC
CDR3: CASSPAGLGVEQFF

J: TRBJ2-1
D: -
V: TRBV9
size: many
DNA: TGTGCCAGCAGCCTAGGGGACGAGAATGAGCAGTTCTTC
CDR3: CASSLGDENEQFF

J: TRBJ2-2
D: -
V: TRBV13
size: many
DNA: TGTGCCAGCAGCACCTTCGAAGGGGACAACACCGGGGAGCTGTTTTTT
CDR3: CASSTFEGDNTGELFF

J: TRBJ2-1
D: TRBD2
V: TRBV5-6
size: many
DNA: TGTGCCAGCACCCTAAGACTAGCTAAAGGCCTGGTAGGGCAGTTCTTC
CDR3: CASTLRLAKGLVGQFF